This T cell receptor (beta chain) appears in the sequencing data of a study of cytotoxic CD8 clonotypes in ibrutinib-treated CLL. V lost 1 base, J lost 9 bases, and 9 bases lay in between. The germline gives CDR1 SEHNR, CDR2 FQNEAQ (reference sequence). The CDR3 sequence is 12 residues long. Libraries were prepared by immunoSEQ multiplex PCR; TCRdb keeps only in-frame clonotypes and omits some of them. The sample contains about 25,000 clones, roughly two thirds of which appear only once. V gene TRBV7-9 combines with J gene TRBJ1-1; D may be TRBD1 (5 bases). The source material was PBMCs, sampled at disease progression, from a patient treated with ibrutinib. The clonotype was recovered from a human donor with chronic lymphocytic leukemia. DNA of the CDR3: TGTGCCAGCAGCTTAGATCTGGGGCAAGCTTTCTTT. It encodes CASSLDLGQAFF. Full variable domain (missing parts from reference TRBV7-9 and TRBJ1-1): DTGVSQNPRHKITKRGQNVTFRCDPISEHNRLYWYRQTLGQGPEFLTYFQNEAQLEKSRLLSDRFSAERPKGSFSTLEIQRTEQGDSAMYLCASSLDLGQAFFGQGTRLTVV.